Listed below are T cell receptor beta chains from one sample, sequenced in a study of T cells in Graves' hyperthyroidism and ophthalmopathy. TCRdb redid the calling of the multiplex PCR reads with MiXCR, one entry per CDR3 protein. This repertoire shows 200,000 to 300,000 distinct CDR3 sequences, almost 25% found once; its top ten account for roughly 35%. The sequenced material came from blood. These receptors were obtained from a woman between 40 and 50 years old with Graves' ophthalmopathy. Both conserved end residues are trimmed from each CDR3. Fields, in order: J gene, V gene, CDR3 protein.

TRBJ2-7	TRBV27	ASSSIAGPSEQY
TRBJ2-1	TRBV10-3	AIRTPGTSNNEQF
TRBJ2-7	TRBV6-1	ASRSPGTKGHEQY
TRBJ2-5	TRBV19	ASSMNKGVFYQKTQY
TRBJ2-2	TRBV9	ASSVPQGAPGTGELF
TRBJ2-7	TRBV10-3	AISEPQYEQY
TRBJ2-7	TRBV28	ASSSGFSYEQY
TRBJ2-7	TRBV6-1	ASSETAGGLYEQY
TRBJ2-7	TRBV12-3/TRBV12-4	ATTTSGTTYEQY
TRBJ1-5	TRBV28	ASSLLPESNQPQH
TRBJ2-7	TRBV30	AWSTTGGWEQY
TRBJ2-2	TRBV25-1	ASSELSSGRDRTGELF
TRBJ2-7	TRBV6-1	ASRTLRGSGEQY
TRBJ2-5	TRBV30	AWSVPGFSETQY
TRBJ2-3	TRBV6-5	ASSYGTSGWLDTQY
TRBJ1-5	TRBV6-1	ASSARATNQPQH
TRBJ1-5	TRBV6-1	ASSETPQGYIQPQH